This entry concerns a single TCR beta chain. What it binds is unknown. Sequencing was performed with immunoSEQ multiplex PCR; in TCRdb, only in-frame clones are kept and a portion is missing. The data show some 82,000 clones, roughly 84% seen once. The CDR3 length is 16 residues. V was clipped by 0 bases and J by 0 bases, with 10 bases between them. Germline lookup yields CDR1 LNHNV and CDR2 YYDKDF (reference sequence). These data come from a study of graft-versus-host responses after intestinal transplantation. The wider study: Isolated intestinal, liver-intestinal, or multivisceral transplants had been given to the recipients. Study results and limitations: Recipient-marrow GvH clones were detected, some having first appeared in ileum or blood.

The chain couples TRBV15 to TRBJ2-3; D uncertain. This TCR was sampled from a human donor who was the organ donor for an intestinal transplant. This sample comprised unstimulated CD8+ T cells sorted from spleen or lymph node cells, obtained before transplant. CDR3 sequence: CATSRDSPSSTDTQYF. In DNA, the CDR3 is TGTGCCACCAGCAGAGATTCCCCGTCTAGCACAGATACGCAGTATTTT. Together with reference TRBV15 and TRBJ2-3, the CDR3 gives the full variable domain: DAMVIQNPRYQVTQFGKPVTLSCSQTLNHNVMYWYQQKSSQAPKLLFHYYDKDFNNEADTPDNFQSRRPNTSFCFLDIRSPGLGDTAMYLCATSRDSPSSTDTQYFGPGTRLTVL.